These 2 T cell receptor beta chains share one sample of origin, sequenced in a study of control samples from healthy donors and cancer patients. Here immunoSEQ multiplex PCR was the method, and the copy in TCRdb shows in-frame clones only, minus some. The table shows roughly 140,000 clones, with approximately 91% occurring only once. Sequenced: blood. These receptors were taken from a young man in good health.

The rearrangement links TRBV15 to TRBJ1-1; 9 nucleotides align to TRBD1. The J segment lost 7 bases and the V segment lost 2 bases, leaving 5 bases of the junction unmatched. Germline V CDR1 and CDR2: LNHNV, YYDKDF (reference sequence). This CDR3 has 14 residues. This CDR3 is CATSRSLDRGEAFF. The CDR3 coding sequence is TGTGCCACCAGCAGATCCCTGGACAGGGGTGAAGCTTTCTTT.

The chain couples TRBV29-1 to TRBJ1-2; TRBD1 aligns across 7 bases. J gave up 8 bases and V 4 bases, and 13 bases lay outside the gene matches. The CDR3 extends over 14 amino acids. CDR1 and CDR2 from the germline V gene are SQVTM and ANQGSEA. The CDR3 nucleotides read TGCAGCGTTGCCAGACAGGGTCGCCAGGGGGGCTACACCTTC. Translating it yields CSVARQGRQGGYTF.